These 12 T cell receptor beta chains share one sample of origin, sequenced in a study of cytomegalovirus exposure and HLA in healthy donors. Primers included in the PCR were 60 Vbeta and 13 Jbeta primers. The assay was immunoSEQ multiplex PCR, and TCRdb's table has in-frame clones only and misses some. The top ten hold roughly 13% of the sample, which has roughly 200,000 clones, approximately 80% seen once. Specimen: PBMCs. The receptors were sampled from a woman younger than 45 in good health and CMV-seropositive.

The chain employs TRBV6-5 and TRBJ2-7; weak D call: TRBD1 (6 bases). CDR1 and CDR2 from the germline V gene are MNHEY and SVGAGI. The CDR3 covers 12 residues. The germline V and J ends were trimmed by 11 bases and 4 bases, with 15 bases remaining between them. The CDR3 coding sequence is TGTGCCGTTGGGGCAGGGGATTACGAGCAGTACTTC. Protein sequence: CAVGAGDYEQYF.

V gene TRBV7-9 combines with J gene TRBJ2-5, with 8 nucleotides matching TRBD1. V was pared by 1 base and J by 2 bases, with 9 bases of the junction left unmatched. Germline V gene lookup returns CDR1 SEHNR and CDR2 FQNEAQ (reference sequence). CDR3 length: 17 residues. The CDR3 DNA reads TGTGCCAGCAGCTTAGGGACAGGGAGACTACCTCAAGAGACCCAGTACTTC. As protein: CASSLGTGRLPQETQYF.

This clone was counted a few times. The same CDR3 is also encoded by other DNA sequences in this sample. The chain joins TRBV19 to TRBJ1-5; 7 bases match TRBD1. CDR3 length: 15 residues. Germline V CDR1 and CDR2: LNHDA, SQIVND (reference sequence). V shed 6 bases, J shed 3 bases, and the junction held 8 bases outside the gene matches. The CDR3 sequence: CASSPRDSYNQPQHF. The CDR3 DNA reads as TGTGCCAGTAGCCCCAGGGACAGCTACAATCAGCCCCAGCATTTT.

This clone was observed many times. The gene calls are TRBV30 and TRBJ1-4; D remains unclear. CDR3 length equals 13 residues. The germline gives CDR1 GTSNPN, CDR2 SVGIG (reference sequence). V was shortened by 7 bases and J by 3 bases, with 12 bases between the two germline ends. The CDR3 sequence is CAYNRSPNEKLFF. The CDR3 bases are TGTGCCTACAACAGATCCCCTAATGAAAAACTGTTTTTT.

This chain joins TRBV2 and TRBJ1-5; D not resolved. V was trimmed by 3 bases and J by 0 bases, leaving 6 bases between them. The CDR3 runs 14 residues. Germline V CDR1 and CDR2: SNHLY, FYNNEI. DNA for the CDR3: TGTGCCAGCAGTGACGGGTATAGCAATCAGCCCCAGCATTTT. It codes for CASSDGYSNQPQHF. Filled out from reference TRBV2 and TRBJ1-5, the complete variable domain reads EPEVTQTPSHQVTQMGQEVILRCVPISNHLYFYWYRQILGQKVEFLVSFYNNEISEKSEIFDDQFSVERPDGSNFTLKIRSTKLEDSAMYFCASSDGYSNQPQHFGDGTRLSIL.

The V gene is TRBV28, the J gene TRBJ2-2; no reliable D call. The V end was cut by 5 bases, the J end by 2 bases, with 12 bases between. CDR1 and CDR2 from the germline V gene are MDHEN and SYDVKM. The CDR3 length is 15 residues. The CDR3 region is CASSPIQPNTGELFF. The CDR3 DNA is TGTGCCAGCAGTCCAATACAGCCCAACACCGGGGAGCTGTTTTTT.

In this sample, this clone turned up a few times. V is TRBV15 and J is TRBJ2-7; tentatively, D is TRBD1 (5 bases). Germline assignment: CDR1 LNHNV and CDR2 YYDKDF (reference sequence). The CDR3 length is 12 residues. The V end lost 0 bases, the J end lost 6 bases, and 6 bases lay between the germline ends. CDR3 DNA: TGTGCCACCAGCAGAGATGGGGCCGAGCAGTACTTC. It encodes CATSRDGAEQYF.

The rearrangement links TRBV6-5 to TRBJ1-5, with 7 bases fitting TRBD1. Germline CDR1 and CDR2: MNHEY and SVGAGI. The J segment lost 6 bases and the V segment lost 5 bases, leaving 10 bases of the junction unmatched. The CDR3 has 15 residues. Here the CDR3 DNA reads TGTGCCAGCAGTACCGAGGAGGGGGCGGGTCAGCCCCAGCATTTT. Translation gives CASSTEEGAGQPQHF.

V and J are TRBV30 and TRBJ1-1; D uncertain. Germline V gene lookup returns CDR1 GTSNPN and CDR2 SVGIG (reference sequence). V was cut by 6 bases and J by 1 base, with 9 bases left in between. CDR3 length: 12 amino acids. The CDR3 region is CACSTSNTEAFF. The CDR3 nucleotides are TGTGCCTGCTCCACATCGAACACTGAAGCTTTCTTT. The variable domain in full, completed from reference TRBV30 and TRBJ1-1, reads SQTIHQWPATLVQPVGSPLSLECTVEGTSNPNLYWYRQAAGRGLQLLFYSVGIGQISSEVPQNLSASRPQDRQFILSSKKLLLSDSGFYLCACSTSNTEAFFGQGTRLTVV.

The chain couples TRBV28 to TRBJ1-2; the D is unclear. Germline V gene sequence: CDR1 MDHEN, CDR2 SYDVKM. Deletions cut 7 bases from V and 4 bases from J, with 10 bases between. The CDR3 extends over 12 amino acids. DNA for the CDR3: TGTGCCAGCAAGGCAGGCCCCTATGGCTACACCTTC. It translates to CASKAGPYGYTF.

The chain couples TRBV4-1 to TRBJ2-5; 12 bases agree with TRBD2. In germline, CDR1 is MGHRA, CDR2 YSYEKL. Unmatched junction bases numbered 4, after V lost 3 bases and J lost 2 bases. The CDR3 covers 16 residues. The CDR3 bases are TGCGCCAGCAGCCATGGACTAGCGGGACGGCAAGAGACCCAGTACTTC. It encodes CASSHGLAGRQETQYF.

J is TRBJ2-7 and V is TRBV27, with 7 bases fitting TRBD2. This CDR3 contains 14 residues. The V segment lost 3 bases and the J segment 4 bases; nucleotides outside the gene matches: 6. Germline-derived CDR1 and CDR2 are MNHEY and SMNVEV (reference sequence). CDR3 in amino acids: CASSFGLVGYEQYF. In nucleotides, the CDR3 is TGTGCCAGCAGTTTCGGACTAGTAGGGTACGAGCAGTACTTC.